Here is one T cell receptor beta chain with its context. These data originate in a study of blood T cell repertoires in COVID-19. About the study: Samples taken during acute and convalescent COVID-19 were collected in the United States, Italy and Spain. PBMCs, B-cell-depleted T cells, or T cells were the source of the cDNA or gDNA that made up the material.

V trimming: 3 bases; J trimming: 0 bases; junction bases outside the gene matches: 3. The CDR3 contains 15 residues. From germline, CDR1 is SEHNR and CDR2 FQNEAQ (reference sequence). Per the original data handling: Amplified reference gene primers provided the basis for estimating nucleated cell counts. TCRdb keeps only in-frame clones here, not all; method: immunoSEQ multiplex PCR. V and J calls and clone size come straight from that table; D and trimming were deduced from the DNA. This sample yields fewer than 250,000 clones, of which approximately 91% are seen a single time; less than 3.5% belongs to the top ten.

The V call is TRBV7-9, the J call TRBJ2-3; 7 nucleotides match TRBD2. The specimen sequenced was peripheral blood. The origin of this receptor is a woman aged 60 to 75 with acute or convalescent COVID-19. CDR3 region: CASSFSAGSTDTQYF. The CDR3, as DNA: TGTGCCAGCAGCTTTTCAGCGGGGAGCACAGATACGCAGTATTTT.